A selection of T cell receptor beta chains follows, all from one sample in a study of cytomegalovirus exposure and HLA in healthy donors. Generated by immunoSEQ multiplex PCR, the TCRdb table keeps only in-frame clones and is missing some. The sample contains about 160,000 clones, 80% to 90% of which appear only once. Source material: PBMCs. Receptors were obtained from a male donor in good health and CMV-seronegative. CDR3s include the opening cysteine and the closing phenylalanine or tryptophan. A D gene is named only where the DNA matches it firmly. The size entry is marked missing in some rows and otherwise reads once, few, many or a size class.

CDR3 | DNA | J | D | size | V
CASSPAGVDYGYTF | TGTGCCAGCTCACCAGCAGGGGTGGACTATGGCTACACCTTC | TRBJ1-2 | NA | NA | TRBV18
CASSLIAPRQGGDQPQHF | TGTGCCAGCAGTTTAATCGCGCCCCGACAGGGTGGGGATCAGCCCCAGCATTTT | TRBJ1-5 | TRBD1 | NA | TRBV27
CASSQDTPKGVFYEQYF | TGTGCCAGCAGCCAAGATACCCCAAAGGGGGTATTTTACGAGCAGTACTTC | TRBJ2-7 | NA | NA | TRBV4-2
CASSLSGQVPYNEQFF | TGTGCCAGCAGTTTATCGGGACAGGTCCCCTACAATGAGCAGTTCTTC | TRBJ2-1 | TRBD1 | NA | TRBV28
CASSLNTRQETQYF | TGTGCCAGCAGCTTGAATACGAGACAAGAGACCCAGTACTTC | TRBJ2-5 | NA | once | TRBV5-4
CASSMAPGQGYEQYF | TGTGCCAGTAGTATGGCCCCGGGACAGGGCTACGAGCAGTACTTC | TRBJ2-7 | TRBD1 | NA | TRBV19
CASSQQGRPYF | TGTGCCAGCAGCCAACAGGGTAGGCCGTACTTC | TRBJ2-7 | NA | NA | TRBV14
CAIRGASSYNEQFF | TGTGCCATCAGGGGGGCCTCCTCCTACAATGAGCAGTTCTTC | TRBJ2-1 | NA | once | TRBV10-3
CASRVAGANTDTQYF | TGTGCCAGCAGGGTGGCGGGGGCCAACACAGATACGCAGTATTTT | TRBJ2-3 | NA | NA | TRBV25-1
CASSATGLNTEAFF | TGTGCCAGTAGTGCCACAGGGTTGAACACTGAAGCTTTCTTT | TRBJ1-1 | NA | NA | TRBV19
CASSLQILADYNEQFF | TGTGCCAGCAGCTTGCAGATACTAGCGGACTACAATGAGCAGTTCTTC | TRBJ2-1 | TRBD2 | NA | TRBV5-6
CASSTWTGRANYGYTF | TGTGCCAGCAGCACATGGACAGGGAGGGCTAACTATGGCTACACCTTC | TRBJ1-2 | TRBD1 | few | TRBV5-6
CASSRDRAGYEQYF | TGTGCCAGCAGCCGAGACAGGGCAGGGTACGAGCAGTACTTC | TRBJ2-7 | TRBD1 | NA | TRBV5-8
CASSFGGPKGNQPQHF | TGTGCCAGCAGTTTTGGGGGCCCTAAAGGCAATCAGCCCCAGCATTTT | TRBJ1-5 | NA | NA | TRBV27
CASSGWGRDRRGNTIYF | TGTGCCAGCAGTGGATGGGGTAGAGACAGGCGTGGAAACACCATATATTTT | TRBJ1-3 | NA | NA | TRBV6-1
CASREAGGKETQYF | TGTGCCAGCAGGGAGGCAGGGGGGAAAGAGACCCAGTACTTC | TRBJ2-5 | NA | once | TRBV28
CASSQDRLDEQYF | TGTGCCAGCAGTCAGGACAGGTTGGACGAGCAGTACTTC | TRBJ2-7 | TRBD1 | NA | TRBV6-1
CASSLARRSYEQYF | TGTGCCAGCAGCTTAGCCCGTCGGTCCTACGAGCAGTACTTC | TRBJ2-7 | NA | NA | TRBV7-8
CATSGGLQPQHF | TGTGCCACCTCAGGGGGCCTTCAGCCCCAGCATTTT | TRBJ1-5 | TRBD1 | NA | TRBV19
CASSSGPGGLNGYTF | TGTGCCAGCAGTAGTGGTCCAGGGGGCCTGAATGGCTACACCTTC | TRBJ1-2 | TRBD1 | NA | TRBV28
CASSYAGLAVTDTQYF | TGCGCCAGCAGCTATGCCGGACTAGCGGTCACAGATACGCAGTATTTT | TRBJ2-3 | TRBD2 | NA | TRBV5-1
CASSTQGQLGPEAFF | TGTGCCAGTAGCACCCAGGGACAGCTCGGCCCTGAAGCTTTCTTT | TRBJ1-1 | TRBD1 | NA | TRBV19